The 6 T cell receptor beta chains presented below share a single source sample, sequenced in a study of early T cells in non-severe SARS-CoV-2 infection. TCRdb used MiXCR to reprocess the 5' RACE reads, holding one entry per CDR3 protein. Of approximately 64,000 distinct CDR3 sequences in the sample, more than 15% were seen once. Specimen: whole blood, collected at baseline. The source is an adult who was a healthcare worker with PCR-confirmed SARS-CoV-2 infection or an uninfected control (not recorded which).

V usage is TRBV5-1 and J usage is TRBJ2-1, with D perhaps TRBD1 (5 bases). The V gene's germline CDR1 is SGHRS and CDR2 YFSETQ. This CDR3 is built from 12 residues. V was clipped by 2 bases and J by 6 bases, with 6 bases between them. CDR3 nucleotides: TGCGCCAGCAGCTTTCAGGGCAATGAGCAGTTCTTC. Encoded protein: CASSFQGNEQFF.

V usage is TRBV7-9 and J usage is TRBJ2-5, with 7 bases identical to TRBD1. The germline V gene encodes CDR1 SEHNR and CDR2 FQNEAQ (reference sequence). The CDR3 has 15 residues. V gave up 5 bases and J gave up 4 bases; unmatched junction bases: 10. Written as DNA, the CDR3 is TGTGCCAGCAGCGTCCCACAGGGGCGGCTAGAGACCCAGTACTTC. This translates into CASSVPQGRLETQYF.

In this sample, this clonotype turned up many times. The CDR3 DNA is TGTGCCAGCAGCTTAGGGTCCCCAGGGGCCACCGGAGCTTTCTTT. Encoded protein: CASSLGSPGATGAFF. This chain links TRBV7-9 with TRBJ1-1, with D possibly TRBD1 on 6 matching bases. CDR1 and CDR2 from the germline V gene are SEHNR and FQNEAQ (reference sequence). V was pared by 1 base and J by 10 bases, with 19 bases between. The CDR3 extends over 15 amino acids.

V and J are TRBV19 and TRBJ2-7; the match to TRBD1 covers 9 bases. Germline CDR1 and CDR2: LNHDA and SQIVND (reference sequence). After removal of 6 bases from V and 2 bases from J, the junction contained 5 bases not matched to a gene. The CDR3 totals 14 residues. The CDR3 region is CASRDRGTPYEQYF. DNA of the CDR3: TGTGCCAGTAGGGACAGGGGAACACCCTACGAGCAGTACTTC. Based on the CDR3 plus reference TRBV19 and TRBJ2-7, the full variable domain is DGGITQSPKYLFRKEGQNVTLSCEQNLNHDAMYWYRQDPGQGLRLIYYSQIVNDFQKGDIAEGYSVSREKKESFPLTVTSAQKNPTAFYLCASRDRGTPYEQYFGPGTRLTVT.

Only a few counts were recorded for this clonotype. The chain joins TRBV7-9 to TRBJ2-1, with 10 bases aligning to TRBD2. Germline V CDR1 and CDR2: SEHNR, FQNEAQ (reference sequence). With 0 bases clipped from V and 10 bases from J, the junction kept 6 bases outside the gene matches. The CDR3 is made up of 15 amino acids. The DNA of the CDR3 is TGTGCCAGCAGCTTAGCCTCGCTAGCGGGGGACGAGCAGTTCTTC. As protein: CASSLASLAGDEQFF.

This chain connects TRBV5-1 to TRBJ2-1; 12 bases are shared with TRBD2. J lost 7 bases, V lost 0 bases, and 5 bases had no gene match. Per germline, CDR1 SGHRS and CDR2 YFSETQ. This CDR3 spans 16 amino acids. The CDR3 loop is CASSLASSGRENEQFF. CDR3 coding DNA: TGCGCCAGCAGCTTGGCCTCTAGCGGGAGGGAAAATGAGCAGTTCTTC.